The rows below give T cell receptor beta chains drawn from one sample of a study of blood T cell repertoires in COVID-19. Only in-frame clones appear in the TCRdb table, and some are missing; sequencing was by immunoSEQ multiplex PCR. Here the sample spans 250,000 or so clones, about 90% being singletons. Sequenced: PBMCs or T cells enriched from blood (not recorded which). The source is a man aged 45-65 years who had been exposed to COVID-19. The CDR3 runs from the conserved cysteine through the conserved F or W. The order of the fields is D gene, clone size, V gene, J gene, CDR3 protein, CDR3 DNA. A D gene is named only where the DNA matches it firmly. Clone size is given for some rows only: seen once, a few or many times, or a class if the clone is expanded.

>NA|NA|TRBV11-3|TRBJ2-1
CASSFGGDEQFF
TGTGCCAGCAGCTTTGGGGGCGATGAGCAGTTCTTC
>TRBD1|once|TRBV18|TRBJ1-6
CASSLQGVVGNSPLHF
TGTGCCAGCTCACTACAGGGGGTAGTCGGTAATTCACCCCTCCACTTT
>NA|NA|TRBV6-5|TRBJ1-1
CASSYSTRVNTEAFF
TGTGCCAGCAGTTACTCGACGAGGGTGAACACTGAAGCTTTCTTT
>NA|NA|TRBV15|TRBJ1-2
CATSRDIGGYGYTF
TGTGCCACCAGCAGAGATATCGGGGGCTATGGCTACACCTTC
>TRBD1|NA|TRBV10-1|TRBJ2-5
CASNTGLQGAETQYF
TGCGCCAGCAACACTGGTTTACAGGGGGCAGAGACCCAGTACTTC
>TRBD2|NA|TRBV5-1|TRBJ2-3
CASSFGLAGGGDTQYF
TGCGCCAGCAGCTTCGGACTAGCGGGAGGAGGGGATACGCAGTATTTT
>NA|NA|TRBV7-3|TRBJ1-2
CASSSISRAEGYTF
TGTGCCAGCAGCTCTATATCCAGGGCAGAGGGCTACACCTTC
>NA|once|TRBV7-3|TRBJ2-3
CASSLKYPLAEGGDTQYF
TGTGCCAGCAGCTTAAAGTACCCCCTAGCGGAGGGGGGGGATACGCAGTATTTT
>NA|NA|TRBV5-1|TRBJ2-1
CASSLGSGIRSNEQFF
TGCGCCAGCAGCTTGGGTTCCGGTATTAGGAGCAATGAGCAGTTCTTC
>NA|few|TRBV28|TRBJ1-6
CASSPRPEAPLHF
TGTGCCAGCAGTCCAAGACCTGAAGCGCCCCTCCACTTT
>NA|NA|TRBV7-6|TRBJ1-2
CASSFKGNGREVTHYGYTF
TGTGCCAGCAGCTTTAAGGGAAACGGCAGGGAGGTAACTCACTATGGCTACACCTTC
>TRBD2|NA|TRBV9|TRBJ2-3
CASSPSGGATDTQYF
TGTGCCAGCAGCCCTAGCGGGGGGGCAACAGATACGCAGTATTTT
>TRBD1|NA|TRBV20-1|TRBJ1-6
CSASRDSNSPLHF
TGCAGTGCTAGTCGGGACAGCAATTCACCCCTCCACTTT
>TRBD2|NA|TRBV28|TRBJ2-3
CAPSGGSGRYTDTQYF
TGTGCCCCCTCCGGCGGTAGCGGGAGGTACACAGATACGCAGTATTTT
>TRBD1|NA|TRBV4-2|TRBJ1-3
CASSQEAWGTGWTSPGDSGNTIYF
TGTGCCAGCAGCCAAGAAGCTTGGGGGACAGGGTGGACATCACCCGGCGACTCTGGAAACACCATATATTTT
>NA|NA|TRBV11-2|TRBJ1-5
CASSTDRNQPQHF
TGTGCCAGCAGTACAGACCGGAATCAGCCCCAGCATTTT
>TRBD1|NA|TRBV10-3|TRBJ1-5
CAISLRDRVGGRPQHF
TGTGCCATCAGCCTCCGGGACAGGGTGGGGGGACGGCCCCAGCATTTT
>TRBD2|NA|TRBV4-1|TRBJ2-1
CASSQVSGAGGGNEQFF
TGCGCCAGCAGCCAAGTATCAGGAGCGGGGGGTGGAAATGAGCAGTTCTTC
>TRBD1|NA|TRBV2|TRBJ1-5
CASSPTGGLMQPQHF
TGTGCCAGCAGCCCAACAGGGGGTCTAATGCAGCCCCAGCATTTT
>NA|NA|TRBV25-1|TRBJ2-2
CASSDGTHNTGELFF
TGTGCCAGCAGTGATGGGACACATAACACCGGGGAGCTGTTTTTT
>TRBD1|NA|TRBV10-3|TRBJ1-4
CAISATGTNEKLFF
TGTGCCATCAGTGCGACAGGGACTAATGAAAAACTGTTTTTT
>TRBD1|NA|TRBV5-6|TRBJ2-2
CASSYGTGGTGELFF
TGTGCCAGCAGCTACGGGACAGGGGGCACCGGGGAGCTGTTTTTT
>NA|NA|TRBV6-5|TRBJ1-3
CASSYRGYSGNTIYF
TGTGCCAGCAGTTACCGGGGATACTCTGGAAACACCATATATTTT
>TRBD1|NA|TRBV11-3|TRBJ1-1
CASSGQGNTEAFF
TGTGCCAGCAGTGGACAGGGGAACACTGAAGCTTTCTTT
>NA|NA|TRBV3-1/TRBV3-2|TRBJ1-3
CASSQDQVFGNTIYF
TGTGCCAGCAGCCAAGACCAGGTCTTCGGAAACACCATATATTTT
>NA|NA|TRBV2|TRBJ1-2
CASNNGRYTYGYTF
TGTGCCAGCAATAATGGGCGATACACTTATGGCTACACCTTC
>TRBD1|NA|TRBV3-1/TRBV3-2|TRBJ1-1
CASSQRDRQNTEAFF
TGTGCCAGCAGCCAACGGGACAGACAGAACACTGAAGCTTTCTTT
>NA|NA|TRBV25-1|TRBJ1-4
CASSEFVGRVGEKLFF
TGTGCCAGCAGTGAATTTGTGGGCAGGGTCGGTGAAAAACTGTTTTTT
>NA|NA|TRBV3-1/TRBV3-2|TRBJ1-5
CASSQDLNSNQPQHF
TGTGCCAGCAGCCAAGATCTAAATAGCAATCAGCCCCAGCATTTT
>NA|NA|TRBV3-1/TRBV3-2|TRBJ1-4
CASSQVSTTNEKLFF
TGTGCCAGCAGCCAAGTTTCTACAACTAATGAAAAACTGTTTTTT
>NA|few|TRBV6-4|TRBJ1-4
CASSVEQGEKLFF
TGTGCCAGCAGTGTGGAACAGGGCGAAAAACTGTTTTTT
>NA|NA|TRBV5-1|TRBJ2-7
CASSLAALGSYEQYF
TGCGCCAGCAGCTTGGCGGCATTAGGGAGTTACGAGCAGTACTTC
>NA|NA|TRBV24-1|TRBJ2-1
CATSDQGSPTVVEQFF
TGTGCCACCAGTGATCAGGGTAGCCCGACAGTGGTTGAGCAGTTCTTC
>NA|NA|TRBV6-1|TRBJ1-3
CASSEALLQVAGNTIYF
TGTGCCAGCAGTGAAGCGCTTCTGCAGGTCGCTGGAAACACCATATATTTT
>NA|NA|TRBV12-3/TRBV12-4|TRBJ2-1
CASSLGLINEQFF
TGTGCCAGCAGTTTGGGGCTGATCAATGAGCAGTTCTTC
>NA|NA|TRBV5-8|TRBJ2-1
CASSPRQMGQFF
TGTGCCAGCAGCCCCCGACAAATGGGGCAGTTCTTC
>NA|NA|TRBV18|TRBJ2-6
CASSPPIFGANVLTF
TGTGCCAGCTCACCACCAATCTTTGGGGCCAACGTCCTGACTTTC
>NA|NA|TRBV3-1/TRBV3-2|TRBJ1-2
CASSPRQWESSYGYTF
TGTGCCAGCAGCCCGAGACAGTGGGAAAGCTCCTATGGCTACACCTTC
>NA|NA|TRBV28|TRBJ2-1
CAVVKRGSYNEQFF
TGTGCCGTCGTCAAACGGGGTAGTTACAATGAGCAGTTCTTC
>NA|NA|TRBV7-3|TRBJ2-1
CASSPGTLNEQFF
TGTGCCAGCAGCCCCGGGACACTCAATGAGCAGTTCTTC
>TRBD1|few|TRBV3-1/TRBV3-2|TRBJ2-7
CASSRLRTGTYEQYF
TGTGCCAGCAGCCGATTGAGGACAGGAACCTACGAGCAGTACTTC
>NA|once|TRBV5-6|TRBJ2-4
CASSLAGILAKNIQYF
TGTGCCAGCAGCTTGGCCGGGATACTAGCCAAAAACATTCAGTACTTC
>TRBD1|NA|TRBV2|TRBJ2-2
CASRAGTANTGELFF
TGTGCCAGCAGGGCCGGGACAGCGAACACCGGGGAGCTGTTTTTT
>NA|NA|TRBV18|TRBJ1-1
CASSLILVRGGTEAFF
TGTGCCAGCTCCCTGATTTTAGTAAGGGGGGGGACTGAAGCTTTCTTT
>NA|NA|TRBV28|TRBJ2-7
CASSLGFGGPREQYF
TGTGCCAGCAGTTTAGGATTCGGGGGGCCACGCGAGCAGTACTTC
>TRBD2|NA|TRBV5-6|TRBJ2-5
CASSFSGGAGETQYF
TGTGCCAGCAGCTTCAGCGGGGGGGCCGGAGAGACCCAGTACTTC
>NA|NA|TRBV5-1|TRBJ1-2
CASSPGLQGIYGYTF
TGCGCCAGCAGCCCGGGGCTACAGGGTATATATGGCTACACCTTC
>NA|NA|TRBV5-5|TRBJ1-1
CASSLGYRNTEAFF
TGTGCCAGCAGCTTGGGTTATCGGAACACTGAAGCTTTCTTT
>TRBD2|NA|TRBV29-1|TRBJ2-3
CSVESAGSTDTQYF
TGCAGCGTTGAATCAGCGGGGAGCACAGATACGCAGTATTTT
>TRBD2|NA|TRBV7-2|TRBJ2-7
CASSPRRTSGTYEQYF
TGTGCCAGCAGCCCCCGTAGGACTAGCGGTACCTACGAGCAGTACTTC
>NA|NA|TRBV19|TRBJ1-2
CASSIEGLTSYGYTF
TGTGCCAGTAGTATAGAGGGACTCACATCCTATGGCTACACCTTC
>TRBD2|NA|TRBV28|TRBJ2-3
CASSTRAGGTDTQYF
TGTGCCAGCAGTACCCGAGCGGGAGGGACAGATACGCAGTATTTT
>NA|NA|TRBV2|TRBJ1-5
CASSERSENQPQHF
TGTGCCAGCAGTGAACGGTCGGAGAATCAGCCCCAGCATTTT
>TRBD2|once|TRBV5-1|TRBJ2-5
CASSFFSGSDGETQYF
TGCGCCAGCAGCTTTTTCAGCGGGAGTGACGGCGAGACCCAGTACTTC
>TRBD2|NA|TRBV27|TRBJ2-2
CASGGLAVSTGELFF
TGTGCCAGCGGAGGACTAGCGGTTTCCACCGGGGAGCTGTTTTTT
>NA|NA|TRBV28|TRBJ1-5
CASKGRQVPNQPQHF
TGTGCCAGCAAGGGGCGACAGGTTCCCAATCAGCCCCAGCATTTT